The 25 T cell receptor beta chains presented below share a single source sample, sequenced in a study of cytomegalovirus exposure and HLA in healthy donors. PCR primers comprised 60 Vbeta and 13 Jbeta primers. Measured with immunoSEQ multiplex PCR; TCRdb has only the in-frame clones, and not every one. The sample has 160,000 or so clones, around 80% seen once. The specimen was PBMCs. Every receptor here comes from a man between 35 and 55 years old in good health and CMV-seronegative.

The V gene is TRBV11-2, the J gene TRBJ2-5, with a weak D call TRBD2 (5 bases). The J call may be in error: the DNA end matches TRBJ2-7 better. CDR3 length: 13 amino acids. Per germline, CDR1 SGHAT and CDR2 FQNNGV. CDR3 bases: TGTGCCAGCAGCTTCGGGAATCTCTACGAGCAGTACTTC. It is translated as CASSFGNLYEQYF.

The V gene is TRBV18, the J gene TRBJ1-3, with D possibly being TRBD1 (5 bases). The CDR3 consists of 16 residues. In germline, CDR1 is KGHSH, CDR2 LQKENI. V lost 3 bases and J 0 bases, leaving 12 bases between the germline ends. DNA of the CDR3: TGTGCCAGCTCACCGCGGGACGGAAACTCTGGAAACACCATATATTTT. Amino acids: CASSPRDGNSGNTIYF.

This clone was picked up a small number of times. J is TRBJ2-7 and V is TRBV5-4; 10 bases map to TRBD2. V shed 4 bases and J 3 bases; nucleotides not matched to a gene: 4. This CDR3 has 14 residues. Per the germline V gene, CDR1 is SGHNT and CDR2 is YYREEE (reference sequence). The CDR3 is CASSPSGGRYEQYF. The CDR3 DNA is TGTGCCAGCAGCCCTAGCGGGGGCCGCTACGAGCAGTACTTC.

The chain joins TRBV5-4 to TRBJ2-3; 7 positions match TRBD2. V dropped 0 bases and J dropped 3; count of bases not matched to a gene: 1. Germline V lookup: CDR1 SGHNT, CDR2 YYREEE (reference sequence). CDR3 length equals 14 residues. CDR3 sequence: CASSLGGGTDTQYF. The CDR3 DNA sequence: TGTGCCAGCAGCTTGGGGGGGGGAACAGATACGCAGTATTTT.

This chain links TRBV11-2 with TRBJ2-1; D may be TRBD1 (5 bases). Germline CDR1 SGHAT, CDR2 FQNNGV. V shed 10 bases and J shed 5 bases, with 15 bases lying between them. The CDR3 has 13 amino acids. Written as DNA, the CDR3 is TGTGCCACCAAACAGGACATACACAATGAGCAGTTCTTC. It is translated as CATKQDIHNEQFF.

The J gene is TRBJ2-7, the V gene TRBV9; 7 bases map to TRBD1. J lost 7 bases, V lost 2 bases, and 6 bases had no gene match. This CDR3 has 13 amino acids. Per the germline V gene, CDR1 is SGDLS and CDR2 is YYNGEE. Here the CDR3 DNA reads TGTGCCAGCAGCGTCCGGGACAGAGCTGAGCAGTACTTC. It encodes CASSVRDRAEQYF.

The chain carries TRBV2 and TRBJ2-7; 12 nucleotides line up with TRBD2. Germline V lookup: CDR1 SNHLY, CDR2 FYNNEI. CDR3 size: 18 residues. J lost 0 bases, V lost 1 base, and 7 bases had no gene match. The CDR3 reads CASSEGWLAGGSSYEQYF. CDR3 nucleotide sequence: TGTGCCAGCAGTGAAGGGTGGCTAGCGGGGGGGAGCTCCTACGAGCAGTACTTC.

The DNA for the CDR3 is TGCGCCAGCAGCTTGACGACTAGCGGGGGGGCGCGGTTCTTC. This sequence encodes CASSLTTSGGARFF. The V call is TRBV5-1, the J call TRBJ2-1, with TRBD2 matching 14 bases. The germline V gene has CDR1 SGHRS and CDR2 YFSETQ. Trimming at V came to 1 base and at J to 15 bases, leaving 6 bases not matched to a gene. CDR3 size: 14 residues.

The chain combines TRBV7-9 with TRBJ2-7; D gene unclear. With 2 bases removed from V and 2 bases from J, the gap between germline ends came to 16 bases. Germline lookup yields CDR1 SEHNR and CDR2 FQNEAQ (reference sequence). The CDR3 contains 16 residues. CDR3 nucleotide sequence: TGTGCCAGCAGCTTAATAGCCTCCAATCACCCCTACGAGCAGTACTTC. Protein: CASSLIASNHPYEQYF.

The DNA of the CDR3 is TGTGCCAGCAGCTTAGGGGTGACAGGGGTCGGGTCACCCCTCCACTTT. Protein: CASSLGVTGVGSPLHF. The chain recombines TRBV7-3 with TRBJ1-6; 8 nucleotides line up with TRBD1. From germline, CDR1 is SGHTA and CDR2 FQGTGA. The CDR3 totals 16 residues. The J segment lost 10 bases and the V segment lost 2 bases, leaving 10 bases of the junction unmatched.

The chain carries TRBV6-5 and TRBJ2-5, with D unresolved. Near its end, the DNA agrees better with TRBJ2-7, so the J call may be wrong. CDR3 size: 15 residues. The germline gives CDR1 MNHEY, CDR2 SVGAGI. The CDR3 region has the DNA TGTGCCAGCAGTTACTCGTCCGGGTTCTCCTACGAGCAGTACTTC. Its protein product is CASSYSSGFSYEQYF.

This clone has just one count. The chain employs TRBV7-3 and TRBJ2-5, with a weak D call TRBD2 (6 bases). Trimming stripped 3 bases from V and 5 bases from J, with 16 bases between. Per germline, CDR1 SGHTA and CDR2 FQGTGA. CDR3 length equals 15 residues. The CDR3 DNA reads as TGTGCCAGCAGCTTGGACGGGAATAGCGGTGAGACCCAGTACTTC. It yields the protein CASSLDGNSGETQYF.

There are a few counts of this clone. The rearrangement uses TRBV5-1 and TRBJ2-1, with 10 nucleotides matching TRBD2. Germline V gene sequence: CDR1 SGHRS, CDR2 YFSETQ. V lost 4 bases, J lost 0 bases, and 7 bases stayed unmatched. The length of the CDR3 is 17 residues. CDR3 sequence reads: CASSGGSGGFSYNEQFF. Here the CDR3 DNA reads TGCGCCAGCAGCGGTGGTAGCGGGGGGTTCTCCTACAATGAGCAGTTCTTC.

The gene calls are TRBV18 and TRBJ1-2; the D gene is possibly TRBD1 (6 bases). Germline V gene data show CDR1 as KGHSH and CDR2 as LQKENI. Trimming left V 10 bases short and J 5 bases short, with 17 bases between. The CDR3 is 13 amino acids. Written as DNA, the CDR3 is TGTGCCACCCTACAGGGAAACGAGTATGGCTACACCTTC. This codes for CATLQGNEYGYTF.

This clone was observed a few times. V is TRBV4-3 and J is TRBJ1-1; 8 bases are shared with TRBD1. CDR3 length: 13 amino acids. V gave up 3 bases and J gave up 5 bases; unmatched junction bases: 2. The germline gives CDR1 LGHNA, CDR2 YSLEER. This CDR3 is CASSQQGATEAFF. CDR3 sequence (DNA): TGCGCCAGCAGCCAGCAGGGGGCAACTGAAGCTTTCTTT.

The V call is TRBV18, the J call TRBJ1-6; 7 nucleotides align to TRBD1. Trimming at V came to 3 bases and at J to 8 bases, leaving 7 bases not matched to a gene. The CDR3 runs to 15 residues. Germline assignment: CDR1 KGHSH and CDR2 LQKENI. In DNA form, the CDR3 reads TGTGCCAGCTCACCCAAGGACAGGCGCGATTCACCCCTCCACTTT. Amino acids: CASSPKDRRDSPLHF.

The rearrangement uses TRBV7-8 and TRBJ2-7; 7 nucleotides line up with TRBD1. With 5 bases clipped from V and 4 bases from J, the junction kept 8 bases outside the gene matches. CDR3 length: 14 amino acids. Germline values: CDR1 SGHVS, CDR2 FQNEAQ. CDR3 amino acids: CASSVDRVKYEQYF. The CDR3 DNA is TGTGCCAGCAGCGTAGACAGGGTCAAGTACGAGCAGTACTTC. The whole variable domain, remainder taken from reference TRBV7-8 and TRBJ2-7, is GAGVSQSPRYKVAKRGQDVALRCDPISGHVSLFWYQQALGQGPEFLTYFQNEAQLDKSGLPSDRFFAERPEGSVSTLKIQRTQQEDSAVYLCASSVDRVKYEQYFGPGTRLTVT.

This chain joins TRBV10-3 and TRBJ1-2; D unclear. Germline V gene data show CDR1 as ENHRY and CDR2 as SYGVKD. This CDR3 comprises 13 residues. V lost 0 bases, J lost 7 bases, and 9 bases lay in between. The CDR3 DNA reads TGTGCCATCAGTGAGTCGGGCCCGATTGGCTACACCTTC. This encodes CAISESGPIGYTF.

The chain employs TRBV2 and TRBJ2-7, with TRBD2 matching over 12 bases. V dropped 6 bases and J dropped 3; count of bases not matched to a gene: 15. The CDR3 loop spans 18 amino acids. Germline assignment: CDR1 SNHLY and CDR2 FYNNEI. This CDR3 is CASRKTSGGTGALYEQYF. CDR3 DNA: TGTGCCAGCAGAAAAACTAGCGGGGGGACCGGAGCCCTCTACGAGCAGTACTTC.

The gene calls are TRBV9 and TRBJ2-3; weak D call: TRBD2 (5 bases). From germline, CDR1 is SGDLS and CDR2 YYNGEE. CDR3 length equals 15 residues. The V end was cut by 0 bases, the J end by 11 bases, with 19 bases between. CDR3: CASSVAPSDSGMQYF. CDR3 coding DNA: TGTGCCAGCAGCGTAGCCCCTTCGGACTCGGGGATGCAGTATTTT. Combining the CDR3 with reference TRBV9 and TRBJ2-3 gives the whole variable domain DSGVTQTPKHLITATGQRVTLRCSPRSGDLSVYWYQQSLDQGLQFLIQYYNGEERAKGNILERFSAQQFPDLHSELNLSSLELGDSALYFCASSVAPSDSGMQYFGPGTRLTVL.

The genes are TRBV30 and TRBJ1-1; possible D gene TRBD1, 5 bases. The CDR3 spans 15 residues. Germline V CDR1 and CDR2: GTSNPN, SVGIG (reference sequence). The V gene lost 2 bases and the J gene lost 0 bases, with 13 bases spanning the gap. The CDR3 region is CAWSPRRAMNTEAFF. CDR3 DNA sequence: TGTGCCTGGAGTCCCCGCAGGGCGATGAACACTGAAGCTTTCTTT.

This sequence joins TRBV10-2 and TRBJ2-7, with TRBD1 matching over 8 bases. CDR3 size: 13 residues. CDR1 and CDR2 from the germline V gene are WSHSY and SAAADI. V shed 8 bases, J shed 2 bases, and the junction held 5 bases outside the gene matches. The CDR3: CASSTGVTYEQYF. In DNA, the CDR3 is TGCGCCAGCTCGACAGGGGTCACCTACGAGCAGTACTTC.

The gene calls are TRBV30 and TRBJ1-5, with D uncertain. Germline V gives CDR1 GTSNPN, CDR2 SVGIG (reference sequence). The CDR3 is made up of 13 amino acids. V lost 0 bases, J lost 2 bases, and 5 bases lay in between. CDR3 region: CAWSVSGNQPQHF. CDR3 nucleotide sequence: TGTGCCTGGAGTGTTTCCGGCAATCAGCCCCAGCATTTT.

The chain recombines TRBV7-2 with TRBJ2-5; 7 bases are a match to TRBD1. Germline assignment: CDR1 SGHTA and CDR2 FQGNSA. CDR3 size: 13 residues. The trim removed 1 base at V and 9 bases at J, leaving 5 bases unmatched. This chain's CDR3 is CASSLGPDRPQYF. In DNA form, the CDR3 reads TGTGCCAGCAGCTTAGGACCGGACAGGCCCCAGTACTTC.

DNA for the CDR3: TGCAGCGTTAGAGGGAGAAGGCTGAAAGACACTGAAGCTTTCTTT. Amino acid sequence: CSVRGRRLKDTEAFF. This sequence joins TRBV29-1 and TRBJ1-1; no reliable D call. Trimming removed 5 bases from V and 3 bases from J, with 19 bases in between. Germline V CDR1 and CDR2: SQVTM, ANQGSEA. This CDR3 contains 15 residues. The full variable domain, its missing parts supplied by reference TRBV29-1 and TRBJ1-1, is SAVISQKPSRDICQRGTSLTIQCQVDSQVTMMFWYRQQPGQSLTLIATANQGSEATYESGFVIDKFPISRPNLTFSTLTVSNMSPEDSSIYLCSVRGRRLKDTEAFFGQGTRLTVV.